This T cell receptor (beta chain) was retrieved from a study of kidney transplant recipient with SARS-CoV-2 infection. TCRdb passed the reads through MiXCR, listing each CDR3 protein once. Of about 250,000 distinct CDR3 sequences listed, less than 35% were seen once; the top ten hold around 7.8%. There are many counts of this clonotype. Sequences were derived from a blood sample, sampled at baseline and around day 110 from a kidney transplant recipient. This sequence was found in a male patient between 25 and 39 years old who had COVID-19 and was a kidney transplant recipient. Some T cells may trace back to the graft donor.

CDR3 amino acids: CASSRSMIIPSGYTF. For the CDR3, the DNA is TGTGCCAGCAGTAGATCCATGATTATACCCTCCGGCTACACCTTC. The V call is TRBV2, the J call TRBJ1-2, with D unclear. The germline gives CDR1 SNHLY, CDR2 FYNNEI. This CDR3 is built from 15 residues. The V gene lost 5 bases and the J gene lost 8 bases, with 21 bases spanning the gap. Supplemented by reference TRBV2 and TRBJ1-2, the full variable domain reads EPEVTQTPSHQVTQMGQEVILRCVPISNHLYFYWYRQILGQKVEFLVSFYNNEISEKSEIFDDQFSVERPDGSNFTLKIRSTKLEDSAMYFCASSRSMIIPSGYTFGSGTRLTVV.